Shown below are 32 T cell receptor beta chains from a single sample sequenced in a study of response to subunit inactivated influenza vaccine. TCRdb used MiXCR to reprocess the RT-PCR reads, holding one entry per CDR3 protein. The repertoire holds 450,000 to 600,000 distinct CDR3 sequences, with approximately 7.7% as singletons. The sample in question was PBMCs from blood, obtained roughly 24 months after vaccination. These receptors were taken from a man aged 50-75 years who received an inactivated influenza vaccine.

V and J are TRBV7-2 and TRBJ2-5, with D perhaps TRBD1 (5 bases). Trimming left V 7 bases short and J 2 bases short, with 11 bases between. The CDR3 runs to 13 residues. The germline gives CDR1 SGHTA, CDR2 FQGNSA. In DNA, the CDR3 is TGTGCCAGCACTAAAGGGGCTCAAGAGACCCAGTACTTC. This sequence encodes CASTKGAQETQYF.

At least ten counts were recorded for this clonotype. The genes are TRBV11-3 and TRBJ2-3; D unresolved. V shed 5 bases and J shed 6 bases, with 12 bases lying between them. Germline lookup yields CDR1 SGHNT and CDR2 YENEEA. The CDR3 consists of 13 residues. CDR3 in amino acids: CASSHPPSDTQYF. The CDR3 DNA reads as TGTGCCAGCAGCCACCCCCCCTCCGATACGCAGTATTTT.

This clonotype has at least ten counts. The chain is built from TRBV12-3 or TRBV12-4 and TRBJ1-4; 8 nucleotides agree with TRBD1. This CDR3 spans 14 amino acids. The trim removed 6 bases at V and 8 bases at J, leaving 8 bases unmatched. In nucleotides, the CDR3 is TGTGCCAGCAGCAAAACAGGGGGTGGAGAAAAACTGTTTTTT. Translating gives CASSKTGGGEKLFF.

The CDR3 DNA sequence: TGTGCCAGCAGACGCGGACAGGGGCATGGCTACACCTTC. It yields the protein CASRRGQGHGYTF. This chain links TRBV6-1 with TRBJ1-2; 9 nucleotides line up with TRBD1. J was trimmed by 6 bases and V by 6 bases; bases with no gene match: 5. This CDR3 region has 13 residues. Germline-derived CDR1 and CDR2 are MNHNS and SASEGT.

The table lists this clonotype with many counts. The rearrangement joins TRBV3-1 to TRBJ1-1, with D hard to call. Germline V gene lookup returns CDR1 LGHDT and CDR2 YNNKEL (reference sequence). V dropped 2 bases and J dropped 1 base, with 8 bases sitting between them. CDR3 length: 14 residues. CDR3 coding DNA: TGTGCCAGCAGCCAAAACGCAGGGAACACTGAAGCTTTCTTT. Its translation is CASSQNAGNTEAFF.

The J gene is TRBJ2-3, the V gene TRBV2; 7 bases fit TRBD1. Germline values: CDR1 SNHLY, CDR2 FYNNEI. Trimming took 6 bases from V and 3 from J; bases not matched to a gene: 12. The CDR3 extends over 16 amino acids. CDR3 nucleotide sequence: TGTGCCAGCAGATATGGACAGGATCGTTCAACAGATACGCAGTATTTT. Its protein product is CASRYGQDRSTDTQYF.

There are a few counts of this clonotype. The CDR3 loop is CASTRAANTGELFF. CDR3 in DNA: TGCGCCAGCACCAGGGCTGCGAACACCGGGGAGCTGTTTTTT. This sequence joins TRBV5-1 and TRBJ2-2; possible D gene TRBD1, 5 bases. The V end lost 6 bases, the J end lost 0 bases, and 9 bases lay between the germline ends. The CDR3 contains 14 residues. Germline V lookup: CDR1 SGHRS, CDR2 YFSETQ.

This clonotype was observed many times. The chain couples TRBV5-6 to TRBJ2-7; D could derive from TRBD1 or TRBD2 (5 bases each). This CDR3 has 11 residues. Trimming removed 7 bases at V and 5 bases at J, with 10 bases between. Germline values: CDR1 SGHDT, CDR2 YYEEEE. The CDR3, as DNA: TGTGCCAGCGGGGACGGGAACGAGCAGTACTTC. Translated: CASGDGNEQYF.

The CDR3 region has the DNA TGTGCCAGCAGCTTGCGGACAGTGCACAATCAGCCCCAGCATTTT. This sequence encodes CASSLRTVHNQPQHF. V usage is TRBV5-5 and J usage is TRBJ1-5; the D gene is possibly TRBD1 (6 bases). V shed 1 base and J shed 3 bases, with 11 bases lying between them. The CDR3 covers 15 residues. Per the germline V gene, CDR1 is SGHKS and CDR2 is YYEKEE (reference sequence).

The chain joins TRBV7-6 to TRBJ2-7; 10 nucleotides match TRBD2. The J segment lost 0 bases and the V segment lost 5 bases, leaving 4 bases of the junction unmatched. The CDR3 is made up of 15 amino acids. CDR1 and CDR2 from the germline V gene are SGHVS and FNYEAQ. The CDR3 here is CASSASGSGSYEQYF. CDR3 nucleotides: TGTGCCAGCAGCGCTAGCGGGAGCGGCTCCTACGAGCAGTACTTC.

This clonotype occurred a few times. The J gene is TRBJ2-2, the V gene TRBV18, with D perhaps matching TRBD1 (5 bases). This CDR3 is 15 amino acids long. Germline values: CDR1 KGHSH, CDR2 LQKENI. V was cut by 2 bases and J by 2 bases, with 9 bases left in between. The chain's CDR3 is CASSPVDRNTGELFF. DNA of the CDR3: TGTGCCAGCTCACCAGTAGACAGAAACACCGGGGAGCTGTTTTTT.

This clonotype was picked up a small number of times. This chain uses TRBV4-3 with TRBJ2-3; 7 bases are a match to TRBD1. The CDR3 length is 17 residues. Germline CDR1 LGHNA, CDR2 YSLEER. The ends lost 0 bases at V and 4 bases at J; junction bases unmatched: 10. The DNA for the CDR3 is TGCGCCAGCAGCCAAGATGACAGGGCAAATCGCGCAGATACGCAGTATTTT. Amino acids: CASSQDDRANRADTQYF.

The chain joins TRBV4-3 to TRBJ2-7, with D possibly being TRBD1 (6 bases). There are 15 residues in the CDR3. The germline V and J ends were trimmed by 5 bases and 2 bases, with 16 bases remaining between them. The germline gives CDR1 LGHNA, CDR2 YSLEER. The CDR3 loop is CASSENRVSPYEQYF. The CDR3 DNA follows: TGCGCCAGCAGCGAGAACAGGGTTTCCCCCTACGAGCAGTACTTC.

The V gene is TRBV20-1, the J gene TRBJ2-5, with 8 bases that match TRBD2. Germline V gives CDR1 DFQATT, CDR2 SNEGSKA (reference sequence). V was pared by 3 bases and J by 1 base, with 4 bases of the junction left unmatched. This CDR3 region has 14 residues. The chain's CDR3 is CSASLSGAQETQYF. In DNA, the CDR3 is TGCAGTGCTAGCCTTAGCGGGGCCCAAGAGACCCAGTACTTC.

There are many counts of this clonotype. V and J are TRBV7-2 and TRBJ1-2; no firm D call. Per the germline V gene, CDR1 is SGHTA and CDR2 is FQGNSA. V lost 5 bases to trimming and J lost 4 bases, with 14 bases between them. The length of the CDR3 is 14 residues. CDR3 amino acids: CASSPRGRTYGYTF. Written as DNA, the CDR3 is TGTGCCAGCAGCCCCCGCGGAAGGACCTATGGCTACACCTTC.

V usage is TRBV20-1 and J usage is TRBJ1-5; no definite D call. The germline V gene has CDR1 DFQATT and CDR2 SNEGSKA (reference sequence). Trimming shortened V by 0 bases and J by 0 bases, and 12 bases separated the two germline ends. This CDR3 region has 16 residues. The DNA for the CDR3 is TGCAGTGCTAGAGATTTGGGGTGCCATAGCAATCAGCCCCAGCATTTT. Protein product: CSARDLGCHSNQPQHF.

In this sample, this clonotype turned up many times. This chain uses TRBV12-3 or TRBV12-4 with TRBJ1-1, with unresolved D. There are 13 residues in the CDR3. V was pared by 6 bases and J by 0 bases, with 8 bases between. CDR3 sequence: CASSSRLNTEAFF. In DNA, the CDR3 is TGTGCCAGCAGCTCCCGACTGAACACTGAAGCTTTCTTT.

In this sample, this clonotype turned up a few times. At one of its ends the junction is not consistent with the germline gene, which may arise from a read error. The rearrangement uses TRBV28 and TRBJ2-7; 7 bases align to TRBD1. CDR3 length equals 15 residues. Germline V lookup: CDR1 MDHEN, CDR2 SYDVKM. Here the CDR3 reads CASRPADRVSNEQYF. CDR3 DNA sequence: TGTGCCAGCAGACCAGCCGACAGGGTCTCCAACGAGCAGTACTTC.

V is TRBV9 and J is TRBJ2-2, with D perhaps being TRBD1 or TRBD2 (6 bases each). Germline V gene sequence: CDR1 SGDLS, CDR2 YYNGEE. The CDR3 has 16 amino acids. Trimming removed 3 bases from V and 1 base from J, with 13 bases in between. The CDR3 loop reads CASSEGGRMNTGELFF. In nucleotides, the CDR3 is TGTGCCAGCAGCGAGGGGGGACGGATGAACACCGGGGAGCTGTTTTTT.

The CDR3 reads CASSESGENTGELFF. The CDR3 DNA follows: TGTGCCAGCAGTGAGTCAGGAGAGAACACCGGGGAGCTGTTTTTT. The chain carries TRBV2 and TRBJ2-2; D is undetermined. The germline V gene has CDR1 SNHLY and CDR2 FYNNEI. V lost 3 bases, J lost 1 base, and 9 bases lay in between. This CDR3 is 15 amino acids long.

This clonotype was observed at least ten times. The chain employs TRBV7-2 and TRBJ2-2; 8 bases map to TRBD1. The CDR3 loop spans 14 amino acids. V lost 3 bases to trimming and J lost 4 bases; unmatched junction nucleotides: 1. Germline CDR1 reads SGHTA; CDR2 reads FQGNSA. The CDR3 DNA sequence: TGTGCCAGCAGCTTGGACAGGGTCACCGGGGAGCTGTTTTTT. This encodes CASSLDRVTGELFF.

This clonotype has just a few counts. The chain is built from TRBV7-8 and TRBJ1-5; no firm D call. Trimming shortened V by 2 bases and J by 0 bases, and 8 bases separated the two germline ends. Germline CDR1 and CDR2: SGHVS and FQNEAQ. The CDR3 runs 15 residues. The DNA for the CDR3 is TGTGCCAGCAGCTTAACGGTTGATAGCAATCAGCCCCAGCATTTT. Protein product: CASSLTVDSNQPQHF.

The chain is built from TRBV20-1 and TRBJ2-1, with D hard to call. The CDR3 runs 16 residues. V dropped 0 bases and J dropped 4 bases, with 16 bases sitting between them. Germline V gives CDR1 DFQATT, CDR2 SNEGSKA (reference sequence). CDR3 DNA sequence: TGCAGTGCTAGAGATATCAGTTTACCATTGTACAATGAGCAGTTCTTC. This encodes CSARDISLPLYNEQFF.

The chain combines TRBV2 with TRBJ2-7; D possibly matches TRBD1 or TRBD2 (5 bases each). From germline, CDR1 is SNHLY and CDR2 FYNNEI. The CDR3 is 16 residues long. Trimming took 6 bases from V and 2 from J, leaving 20 bases between them. The CDR3 here is CASRSAGTKGTYEQYF. Written as DNA, the CDR3 is TGTGCCAGCAGGTCTGCAGGGACCAAAGGCACCTACGAGCAGTACTTC.

This clonotype was seen a few times. This chain's CDR3 is CASSLVGTILDIQYF. Here the CDR3 DNA reads TGTGCCAGCAGCTTGGTGGGGACAATTTTAGACATTCAGTACTTC. The chain couples TRBV5-5 to TRBJ2-4, with D perhaps matching TRBD1 (6 bases). The CDR3 is made up of 15 amino acids. Germline CDR1 and CDR2: SGHKS and YYEKEE (reference sequence). The V end was cut by 0 bases, the J end by 8 bases, with 15 bases between.

The rearrangement links TRBV15 to TRBJ2-1; tentatively, D is TRBD1 (5 bases). This CDR3 spans 14 amino acids. The germline V gene encodes CDR1 LNHNV and CDR2 YYDKDF (reference sequence). Deletions cut 1 base from V and 5 bases from J, with 9 bases between. The CDR3 nucleotides read TGTGCCACCAGCAGAGGCAGGGCGAACAATGAGCAGTTCTTC. This encodes CATSRGRANNEQFF.

This clonotype occurred a few times. The chain uses TRBV28 and TRBJ1-2; 8 nucleotides line up with TRBD1. V was pared by 5 bases and J by 0 bases, with 5 bases of the junction left unmatched. Germline V gene lookup returns CDR1 MDHEN and CDR2 SYDVKM. The CDR3 sequence is 15 residues long. CDR3 nucleotide sequence: TGTGCCAGCAGTGGACAGGGTTTAGCTAACTATGGCTACACCTTC. It is translated as CASSGQGLANYGYTF.

This sequence joins TRBV5-1 and TRBJ2-5; the match to TRBD2 covers 8 bases. This CDR3 is built from 16 residues. Unmatched junction bases numbered 4, after V lost 0 bases and J lost 0 bases. Germline CDR1 and CDR2: SGHRS and YFSETQ. This chain's CDR3 is CASSLASSGHQETQYF. The CDR3 DNA is TGCGCCAGCAGCTTGGCCTCTAGCGGGCACCAAGAGACCCAGTACTTC.

This clonotype was detected ten times or more. The chain employs TRBV5-5 and TRBJ2-7; D is uncertain. This CDR3 is built from 16 residues. Trimming took 0 bases from V and 3 from J, leaving 16 bases between them. Germline assignment: CDR1 SGHKS and CDR2 YYEKEE (reference sequence). DNA of the CDR3: TGTGCCAGCAGCTTGGCATTCCAGACACTTGACTACGAGCAGTACTTC. Residues: CASSLAFQTLDYEQYF.

This clonotype came up a few times. The chain links TRBV5-1 to TRBJ2-1; 10 positions match TRBD2. V trimming: 2 bases; J trimming: 7 bases; junction bases outside the gene matches: 3. This CDR3 is built from 14 residues. Germline CDR1 SGHRS, CDR2 YFSETQ. The CDR3 bases are TGCGCCAGCAGCTTAATAGCGGGGGGTAATGAGCAGTTCTTC. This sequence encodes CASSLIAGGNEQFF. The variable domain in full, with the rest retrieved from reference TRBV5-1 and TRBJ2-1, is KAGVTQTPRYLIKTRGQQVTLSCSPISGHRSVSWYQQTPGQGLQFLFEYFSETQRNKGNFPGRFSGRQFSNSRSEMNVSTLELGDSALYLCASSLIAGGNEQFFGPGTRLTVL.

The chain carries TRBV5-1 and TRBJ2-1, with TRBD2 matching 12 bases. Per the germline V gene, CDR1 is SGHRS and CDR2 is YFSETQ. Trimming took 4 bases from V and 7 from J; bases not matched to a gene: 6. The CDR3 sequence is 15 residues long. CDR3 sequence (DNA): TGCGCCAGCAGCGGACTAGCGGGAAGTGGGAATGAGCAGTTCTTC. It translates to CASSGLAGSGNEQFF.

The gene calls are TRBV27 and TRBJ2-1; 9 bases are shared with TRBD2. Germline V lookup: CDR1 MNHEY, CDR2 SMNVEV (reference sequence). The CDR3 is made up of 14 amino acids. J was trimmed by 5 bases and V by 3 bases; bases with no gene match: 2. For the CDR3, the DNA is TGTGCCAGCAGTTTCGGGACTAGCAACAATGAGCAGTTCTTC. Amino acid sequence: CASSFGTSNNEQFF.